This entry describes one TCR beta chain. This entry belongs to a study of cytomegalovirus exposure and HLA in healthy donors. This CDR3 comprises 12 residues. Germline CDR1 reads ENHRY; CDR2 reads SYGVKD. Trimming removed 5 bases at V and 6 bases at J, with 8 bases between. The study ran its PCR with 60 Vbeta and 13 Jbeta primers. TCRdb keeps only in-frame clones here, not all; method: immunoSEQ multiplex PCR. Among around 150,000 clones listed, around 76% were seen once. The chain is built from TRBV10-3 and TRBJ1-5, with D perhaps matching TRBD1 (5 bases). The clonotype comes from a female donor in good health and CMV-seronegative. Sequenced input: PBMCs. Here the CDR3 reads CAISQGGQPQHF. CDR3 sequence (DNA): TGTGCCATCAGTCAGGGTGGTCAGCCCCAGCATTTT.